This passage covers 17 T cell receptor beta chains from one sample sequenced in a study of blood T cell repertoires in COVID-19. Generated by immunoSEQ multiplex PCR, the TCRdb table keeps only in-frame clones and is missing some. Of 150,000 to 200,000 clones in the sample, around 86% are singletons; the top ten hold 6% to 8%. The specimen was peripheral blood. These receptors all come from a woman in her seventies with COVID-19, enrolled during active disease.

This chain uses TRBV7-3 with TRBJ2-4; D is unresolved. In germline, CDR1 is SGHTA, CDR2 FQGTGA. V lost 0 bases and J 0 bases, leaving 15 bases between the germline ends. The CDR3 is 18 amino acids. The CDR3 region is CASSLTPLYSQAKNIQYF. In DNA form, the CDR3 reads TGTGCCAGCAGCTTAACCCCTCTGTACTCCCAAGCCAAAAACATTCAGTACTTC. Using reference TRBV7-3 and TRBJ2-4 for the parts outside the CDR3, the full variable domain is GAGVSQTPSNKVTEKGKYVELRCDPISGHTALYWYRQSLGQGPEFLIYFQGTGAADDSGLPNDRFFAVRPEGSVSTLKIQRTERGDSAVYLCASSLTPLYSQAKNIQYFGAGTRLSVL.

This chain connects TRBV7-2 to TRBJ2-3; perhaps TRBD2 as D (5 bases). This CDR3 has 15 amino acids. From germline, CDR1 is SGHTA and CDR2 FQGNSA. Trimming shortened V by 0 bases and J by 4 bases, and 11 bases separated the two germline ends. The CDR3 loop reads CASSLAGNGADTQYF. CDR3 nucleotides: TGTGCCAGCAGCTTAGCCGGGAATGGCGCAGATACGCAGTATTTT.

The chain recombines TRBV7-9 with TRBJ1-1; TRBD1 aligns across 8 bases. Germline values: CDR1 SEHNR, CDR2 FQNEAQ (reference sequence). The CDR3 runs 14 residues. Trimming took 7 bases from V and 6 from J; bases not matched to a gene: 10. CDR3 region: CASTVETGVAEAFF. The CDR3 DNA reads TGTGCCAGCACCGTAGAGACAGGGGTCGCTGAAGCTTTCTTT.

The rearrangement joins TRBV5-6 to TRBJ2-5; 10 bases are a match to TRBD1. The CDR3 is 14 residues long. Germline CDR1 and CDR2: SGHDT and YYEEEE. V was pared by 4 bases and J by 5 bases, with 5 bases of the junction left unmatched. The CDR3 DNA is TGTGCCAGCAGCGGGGACAGGGGCCGGGAGACCCAGTACTTC. It translates to CASSGDRGRETQYF.

This sequence joins TRBV7-2 and TRBJ2-7; tentative D call: TRBD2 (5 bases). This CDR3 region has 15 residues. Per germline, CDR1 SGHTA and CDR2 FQGNSA. Trimming shortened V by 5 bases and J by 2 bases, and 16 bases separated the two germline ends. CDR3 bases: TGTGCCAGCAGCCCGACCGGAGCGGAGACCTACGAGCAGTACTTC. Translation: CASSPTGAETYEQYF. The whole variable domain, filled in from reference TRBV7-2 and TRBJ2-7, reads GAGVSQSPSNKVTEKGKDVELRCDPISGHTALYWYRQSLGQGLEFLIYFQGNSAPDKSGLPSDRFSAERTGGSVSTLTIQRTQQEDSAVYLCASSPTGAETYEQYFGPGTRLTVT.

The V and J genes are TRBV7-2 and TRBJ2-1; D might be TRBD2 (5 bases). The germline V gene has CDR1 SGHTA and CDR2 FQGNSA. The V end lost 3 bases, the J end lost 3 bases, and 15 bases lay between the germline ends. The CDR3 extends over 16 amino acids. DNA for the CDR3: TGTGCCAGCAGCTTGGGCGGGTCATTATACTACAATGAGCAGTTCTTC. Its translation: CASSLGGSLYYNEQFF.

The chain carries TRBV28 and TRBJ2-7, with 8 bases lining up with TRBD1. The CDR3 consists of 14 residues. Per germline, CDR1 MDHEN and CDR2 SYDVKM. Trimming removed 10 bases from V and 1 base from J; junction bases left unmatched: 9. CDR3 sequence: CAIRTRTGSYEQYF. CDR3 DNA sequence: TGTGCCATCCGGACCCGGACAGGGTCCTACGAGCAGTACTTC.

CDR3 coding DNA: TGTGCCAGCAGCTTCGACAGGGTCGAAGTGAACACTGAAGCTTTCTTT. It is translated as CASSFDRVEVNTEAFF. The chain links TRBV5-5 to TRBJ1-1, with TRBD1 identical over 7 bases. Germline V gene sequence: CDR1 SGHKS, CDR2 YYEKEE (reference sequence). Unmatched junction bases numbered 7, after V lost 2 bases and J lost 0 bases. This CDR3 has 16 residues.

This clone was picked up one time. The chain carries TRBV7-2 and TRBJ2-7; 12 nucleotides line up with TRBD2. There are 17 residues in the CDR3. After removal of 1 base from V and 4 bases from J, the junction contained 8 bases not matched to a gene. Germline-derived CDR1 and CDR2 are SGHTA and FQGNSA. CDR3 loop: CASSLGPSTSGSYEQYF. The CDR3, as DNA: TGTGCCAGCAGCTTAGGGCCCTCGACTAGCGGGAGTTACGAGCAGTACTTC.

The CDR3 DNA reads TGCGCCAGCAGCTTGGGTACAGTTGCCGGGGAGCTGTTTTTT. It is translated as CASSLGTVAGELFF. The gene calls are TRBV5-1 and TRBJ2-2; D is uncertain. Germline V lookup: CDR1 SGHRS, CDR2 YFSETQ. V was trimmed by 0 bases and J by 6 bases, leaving 9 bases between them. The CDR3 totals 14 residues.

The chain employs TRBV7-8 and TRBJ2-3; 8 bases match TRBD2. The CDR3 covers 16 residues. Germline CDR1 and CDR2: SGHVS and FQNEAQ. V lost 7 bases and J lost 2; bases outside the gene matches: 11. The CDR3, as DNA: TGTGCCAGCATCCTCGGGACTAGAAGGGACACAGATACGCAGTATTTT. Translating it yields CASILGTRRDTDTQYF.

With regard to this clone: At one boundary the junction diverges from the germline segment, which might be a read error. This chain joins TRBV2 and TRBJ2-7, with 8 nucleotides matching TRBD2. This CDR3 spans 18 amino acids. CDR1 is SNHLY and CDR2 is FYNNEI in the germline V gene. CDR3 amino acids: CASCEGGAGRAASYEQYF. CDR3 bases: TGTGCCAGCTGTGAAGGGGGGGCCGGGAGGGCCGCGTCCTACGAGCAGTACTTC.

The chain links TRBV3-1 (or the pseudogene TRBV3-2) to TRBJ1-1; a possible D gene is TRBD1 (6 bases). This CDR3 comprises 20 residues. Deletions cut 3 bases from V and 1 base from J, with 27 bases between. The germline V gene encodes CDR1 LGHDT and CDR2 YNNKEL (reference sequence). This CDR3 reads CASSQEWGPFKIHENTEAFF. The CDR3, as DNA: TGTGCCAGCAGCCAGGAATGGGGGCCCTTTAAGATCCATGAGAACACTGAAGCTTTCTTT.

The chain is built from TRBV28 and TRBJ1-2, with TRBD1 identical over 7 bases. Germline-derived CDR1 and CDR2 are MDHEN and SYDVKM. CDR3 length: 16 residues. After removal of 1 base from V and 5 bases from J, the junction contained 10 bases not matched to a gene. The CDR3 is CASSLYGGGARYGYTF. The CDR3 nucleotides read TGTGCCAGCAGTTTATACGGAGGGGGCGCGAGGTATGGCTACACCTTC.

This clone showed up just a few times. The genes are TRBV27 and TRBJ1-2; TRBD1 agrees at 9 bases. CDR3 length: 15 amino acids. The junction had 16 bases not matched to a gene; V was cut back by 4 bases and J by 13 bases. Germline CDR1 reads MNHEY; CDR2 reads SMNVEV (reference sequence). DNA for the CDR3: TGTGCCAGCAGTTCCACCGGGACAGGGAAAATGGCTGTCACCTTC. This encodes CASSSTGTGKMAVTF.

On this clone: The sample carries other DNA sequences with the same CDR3. The J gene is TRBJ1-2, the V gene TRBV5-4; 8 nucleotides line up with TRBD1. J gave up 4 bases and V 4 bases, and 3 bases lay outside the gene matches. The CDR3 runs to 13 residues. Germline V gives CDR1 SGHNT, CDR2 YYREEE (reference sequence). In DNA form, the CDR3 reads TGTGCCAGCAGCCCGGACAGGGCCTATGGCTACACCTTC. Translation: CASSPDRAYGYTF.

This rearrangement joins TRBV6-5 to TRBJ1-5; no firm D call. V was pared by 6 bases and J by 3 bases, with 12 bases between. In germline, CDR1 is MNHEY, CDR2 SVGAGI. This CDR3 is 14 amino acids long. The chain's CDR3 is CASSNRQTNQPQHF. CDR3 DNA: TGTGCCAGCAGCAACCGACAAACCAATCAGCCCCAGCATTTT.